The T cell receptor beta chain described here comes from a study of blood T cell repertoires in COVID-19. J was trimmed by 3 bases and V by 4 bases; bases with no gene match: 4. The CDR3 has 15 residues. The germline gives CDR1 KGHDR, CDR2 SFDVKD. Clones were read by immunoSEQ multiplex PCR, and TCRdb kept only the in-frame ones, dropping some. The sample has roughly 670,000 clones; about 90% are singletons. The specimen was peripheral blood. The sequence came from a woman younger than 30 with acute or convalescent COVID-19. J is TRBJ1-5 and V is TRBV24-1; 8 nucleotides align to TRBD1. CDR3 nucleotide sequence: TGTGCCACCAGTGACCCAGGGGGCGTCAATCAGCCCCAGCATTTT. This encodes CATSDPGGVNQPQHF.